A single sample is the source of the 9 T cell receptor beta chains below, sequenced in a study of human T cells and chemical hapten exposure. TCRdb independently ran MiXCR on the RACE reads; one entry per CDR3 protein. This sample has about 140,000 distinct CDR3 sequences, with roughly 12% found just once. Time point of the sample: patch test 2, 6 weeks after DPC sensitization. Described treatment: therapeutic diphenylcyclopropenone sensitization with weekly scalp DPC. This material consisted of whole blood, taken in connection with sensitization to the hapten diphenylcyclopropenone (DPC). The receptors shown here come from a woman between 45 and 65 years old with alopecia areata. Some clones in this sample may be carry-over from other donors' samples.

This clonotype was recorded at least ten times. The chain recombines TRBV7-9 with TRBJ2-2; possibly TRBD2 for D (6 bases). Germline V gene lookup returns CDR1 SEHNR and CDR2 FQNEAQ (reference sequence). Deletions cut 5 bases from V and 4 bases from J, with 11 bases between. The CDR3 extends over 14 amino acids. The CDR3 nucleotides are TGTGCCAGCAGCACGGGAGTCCCCACCGGGGAGCTGTTTTTT. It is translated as CASSTGVPTGELFF.

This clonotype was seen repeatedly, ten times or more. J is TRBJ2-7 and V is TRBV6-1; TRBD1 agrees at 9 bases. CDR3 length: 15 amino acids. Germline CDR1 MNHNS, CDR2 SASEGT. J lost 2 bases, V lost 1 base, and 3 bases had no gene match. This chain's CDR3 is CASSEGGTGPYEQYF. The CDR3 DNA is TGTGCCAGCAGTGAAGGGGGGACAGGGCCCTACGAGCAGTACTTC.

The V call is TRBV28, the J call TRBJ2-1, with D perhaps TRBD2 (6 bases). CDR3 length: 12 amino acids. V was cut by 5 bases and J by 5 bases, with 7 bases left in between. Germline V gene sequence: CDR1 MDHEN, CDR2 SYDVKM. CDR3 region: CASSPGDNEQFF. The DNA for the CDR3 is TGTGCCAGCAGTCCGGGGGACAATGAGCAGTTCTTC.

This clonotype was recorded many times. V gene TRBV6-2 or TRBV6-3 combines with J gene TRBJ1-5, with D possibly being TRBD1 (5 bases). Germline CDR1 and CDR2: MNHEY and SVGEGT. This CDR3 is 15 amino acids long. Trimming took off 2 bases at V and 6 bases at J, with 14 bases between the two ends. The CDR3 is CASSYPRQGAQPQHF. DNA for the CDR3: TGTGCCAGCAGTTACCCCCGGCAGGGCGCTCAGCCCCAGCATTTT.

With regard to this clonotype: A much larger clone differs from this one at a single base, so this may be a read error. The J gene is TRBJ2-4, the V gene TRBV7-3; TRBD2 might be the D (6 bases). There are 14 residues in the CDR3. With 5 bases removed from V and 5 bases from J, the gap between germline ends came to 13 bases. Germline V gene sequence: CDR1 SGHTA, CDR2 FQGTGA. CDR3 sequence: CASSPGSSENIQYF. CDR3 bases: TGTGCCAGCAGCCCCGGGTCTAGCGAAAACATTCAGTACTTC.

CDR3 in DNA: TGTGCCAGCAGCGCACAGGGGCTTCAGGAGGGCCTGGACTACGAGCAGTACTTC. Protein: CASSAQGLQEGLDYEQYF. The chain links TRBV21-1 to TRBJ2-7; the table's TRBD2 call for D was not verified on the DNA. TRBV21-1 is given as a pseudogene. The CDR3 spans 18 residues.

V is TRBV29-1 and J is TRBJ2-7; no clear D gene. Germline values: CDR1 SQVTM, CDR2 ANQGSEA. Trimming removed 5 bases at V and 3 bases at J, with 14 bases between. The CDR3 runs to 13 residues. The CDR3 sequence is CSVSFINGYEQYF. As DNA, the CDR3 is TGCAGCGTTTCATTCATCAACGGCTACGAGCAGTACTTC.

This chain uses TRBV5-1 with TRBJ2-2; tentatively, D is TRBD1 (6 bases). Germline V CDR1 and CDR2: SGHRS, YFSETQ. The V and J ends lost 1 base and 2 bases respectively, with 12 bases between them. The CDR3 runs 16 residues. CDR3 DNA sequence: TGCGCCAGCAGCTTGTTACAGGGCATTAACACCGGGGAGCTGTTTTTT. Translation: CASSLLQGINTGELFF.

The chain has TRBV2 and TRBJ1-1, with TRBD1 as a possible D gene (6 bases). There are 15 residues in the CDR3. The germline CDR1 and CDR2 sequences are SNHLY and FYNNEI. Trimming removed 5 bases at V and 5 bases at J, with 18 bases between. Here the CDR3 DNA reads TGTGCCAGCAGTCCCCGATCGGGGGGCGGGACTGAAGCTTTCTTT. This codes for CASSPRSGGGTEAFF.